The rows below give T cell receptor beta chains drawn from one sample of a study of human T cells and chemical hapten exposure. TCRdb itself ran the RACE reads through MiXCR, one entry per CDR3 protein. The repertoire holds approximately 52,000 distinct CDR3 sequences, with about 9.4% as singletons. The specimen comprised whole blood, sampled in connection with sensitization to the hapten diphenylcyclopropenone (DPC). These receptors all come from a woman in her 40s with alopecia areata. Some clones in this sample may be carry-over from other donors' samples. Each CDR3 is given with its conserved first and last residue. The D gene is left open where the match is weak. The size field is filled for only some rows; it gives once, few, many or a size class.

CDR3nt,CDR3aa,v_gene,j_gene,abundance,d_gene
TGTGCCAGCAGCGCAAGCGGGGGGATCACAGATACGCAGTATTTT,CASSASGGITDTQYF,TRBV9,TRBJ2-3,few,TRBD2
TGTGCCAGCAGCGTAGCTCAAGGGTCTGAAGCTTTCTTT,CASSVAQGSEAFF,TRBV9,TRBJ1-1,many,.
TGTGCCAGCAGTCACCGAAAACAGCCCCAGCATTTT,CASSHRKQPQHF,TRBV6-2/TRBV6-3,TRBJ1-5,few,.
TGCAGTGCTGGGGGACAGACAAGCTCCTACAATGAGCAGTTCTTC,CSAGGQTSSYNEQFF,TRBV20-1,TRBJ2-1,many,TRBD1
TGCAGCGTTGGGGGCAGCGATAATCAGCCCCAGCATTTT,CSVGGSDNQPQHF,TRBV29-1,TRBJ1-5,many,.
TGTGCCAGCAGTGAAAGGGGGCTCCTCAATCAGCCCCAGCATTTT,CASSERGLLNQPQHF,TRBV6-6,TRBJ1-5,few,TRBD1
TGTGCCAGCAGTCTCCTCGACAGGAGCTATGGCTACACCTTC,CASSLLDRSYGYTF,TRBV2,TRBJ1-2,many,.
TGTGCCAGCAGCCCGCTCTCGGGGACGCAGTATTTT,CASSPLSGTQYF,TRBV5-6,TRBJ2-3,.,.
TGTGCCATCAGTGAGTTTGGGGGTGAAAATGAGCAGTTCTTC,CAISEFGGENEQFF,TRBV10-3,TRBJ2-1,many,.
TGTGCCAGCAGCTTGTACCGGACGGTCAACTACGAGCAGTACTTC,CASSLYRTVNYEQYF,TRBV5-4,TRBJ2-7,many,.
TGCGCCAGCAGCCCCATCGCGGCTTCCTACGAGCAGTACTTC,CASSPIAASYEQYF,TRBV4-1,TRBJ2-7,.,.
TGTGCCAGCAGCCCCGGACTAGCGGGTATCTTGGATACGCAGTATTTT,CASSPGLAGILDTQYF,TRBV7-2,TRBJ2-3,many,TRBD2
TGTGCCAGCAGTTACCCCAAGGAGGCGGGACTCTACGAGCAGTACTTC,CASSYPKEAGLYEQYF,TRBV6-2/TRBV6-3,TRBJ2-7,many,.
TGTGCCAGCAGCGTAGTCCCCAGGGGGGAGACCCAGTACTTC,CASSVVPRGETQYF,TRBV9,TRBJ2-5,few,TRBD1
TGTGCCAGCAGACCAGGGAACCAGCCCCAGCATTTT,CASRPGNQPQHF,TRBV6-1,TRBJ1-5,.,.
TGTGCCAGCAGCTTCACAGGGATACACTATGGCTACACCTTC,CASSFTGIHYGYTF,TRBV5-5,TRBJ1-2,many,.
TGCGCCAGCAGCTTGGATCGGGGCGAGCAGTACTTC,CASSLDRGEQYF,TRBV5-1,TRBJ2-7,many,.
TGTGCCAGCAATAGTGTCAGGGGTGGCGAGCAGTACTTC,CASNSVRGGEQYF,TRBV2,TRBJ2-7,few,.
TGTGCCAGCAGCCTTAGCGGGGGGAATGATGAGCAGTTCTTC,CASSLSGGNDEQFF,TRBV5-4,TRBJ2-1,many,TRBD2
TGCGCCAGCAGCTCCGTCCAGGGGACTGAAGCTTTCTTT,CASSSVQGTEAFF,TRBV5-1,TRBJ1-1,many,.
TGCGCCAGCAGCTCGGGACGATCCTACGAGCAGTACTTC,CASSSGRSYEQYF,TRBV4-1,TRBJ2-7,few,.
TGCAGCGTTGGTAACAGCAACAATCAGCCCCAGCATTTT,CSVGNSNNQPQHF,TRBV29-1,TRBJ1-5,many,.
TGTGCCAGCAGTAAACAACAACGCACGGGCACTGAAGCTTTCTTT,CASSKQQRTGTEAFF,TRBV27,TRBJ1-1,many,.
TGTGCCAGCAGCTCCTCCCCCAATTCACCCCTCCACTTT,CASSSSPNSPLHF,TRBV7-2,TRBJ1-6,many,.